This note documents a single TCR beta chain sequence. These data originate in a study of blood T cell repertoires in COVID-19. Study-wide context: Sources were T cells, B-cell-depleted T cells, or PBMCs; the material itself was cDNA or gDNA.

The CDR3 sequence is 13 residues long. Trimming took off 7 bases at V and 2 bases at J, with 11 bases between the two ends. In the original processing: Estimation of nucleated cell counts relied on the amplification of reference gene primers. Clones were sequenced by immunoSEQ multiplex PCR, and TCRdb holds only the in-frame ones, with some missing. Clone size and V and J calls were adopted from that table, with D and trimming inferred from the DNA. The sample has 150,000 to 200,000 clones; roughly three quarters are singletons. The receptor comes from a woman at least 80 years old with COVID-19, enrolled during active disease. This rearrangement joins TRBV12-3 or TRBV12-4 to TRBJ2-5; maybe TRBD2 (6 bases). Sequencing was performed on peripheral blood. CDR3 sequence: CASTRDSQETQYF. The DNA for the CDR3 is TGTGCCAGCACCAGGGACTCTCAAGAGACCCAGTACTTC.